This TCR beta chain appears in the sequencing data of a study of post-analysis software for immune sequencing data. On the study more broadly: Multiple sclerosis in the patients followed relapsing-remitting, secondary progressive and progressive-relapsing courses. Study-wide points: Normalized Chao1 diversity in multiple sclerosis patients fell significantly below that of controls. A handful of TRBV segments appeared more often in patients than in controls, and TRBV5-6, TRBV5-1 and TRBV20-1 were among these.

This clonotype has a handful of counts. No antigen is known for it. Unique molecular identifiers were present in the TCR beta cDNA libraries. MiXCR, applied by TCRdb to the PCR reads, yields one record per CDR3 protein. The profile covers 450,000 to 700,000 distinct CDR3 sequences, with 44% appearing a single time and under 2% taken by the ten largest. Trimming took off 0 bases at V and 6 bases at J, with 9 bases between the two ends. This CDR3 region has 13 residues. CDR1 and CDR2 (germline): SQVTM, ANQGSEA. This chain uses TRBV29-1 with TRBJ2-1; D is possibly TRBD2 (5 bases). This receptor was taken from a girl between 10 and 17 years old with multiple sclerosis. Sequenced: blood. CDR3 coding DNA: TGCAGCGTTGAAGATCTGACTACCAATGAGCAGTTCTTC. It translates to CSVEDLTTNEQFF.